These 7 T cell receptor beta chains were sequenced from one sample in a study of T cells in Graves' hyperthyroidism and ophthalmopathy. RNA transcripts provided the source from which TCR beta CDR3 regions were amplified. A set of HTBI primers served as the primers for a first-round RT-PCR of the TCR CDR3. TCRdb redid the calling of the multiplex PCR reads with MiXCR, one entry per CDR3 protein. Of about half a million distinct CDR3 sequences listed, around 24% are singletons. Material: blood. Every receptor here comes from a woman aged 30 to 39 with Graves' ophthalmopathy.

This clonotype was observed at least ten times. This chain uses TRBV29-1 with TRBJ1-5; D call uncertain. Trimming pared 3 bases from V and 0 bases from J, leaving 9 bases between. The CDR3 runs to 14 residues. Germline V CDR1 and CDR2: SQVTM, ANQGSEA. CDR3 loop: CSVESFFSNQPQHF. CDR3 DNA: TGCAGCGTTGAGAGCTTTTTTAGCAATCAGCCCCAGCATTTT.

This sequence joins TRBV24-1 and TRBJ2-5; TRBD2 aligns across 9 bases. In germline, CDR1 is KGHDR, CDR2 SFDVKD. J lost 2 bases, V lost 4 bases, and 7 bases had no gene match. CDR3 length: 16 residues. In DNA, the CDR3 is TGTGCCACCAGTGACAGTAGCGGGAGAGGACAAGAGACCCAGTACTTC. Protein sequence: CATSDSSGRGQETQYF.

The rearrangement links TRBV6-5 to TRBJ2-7; TRBD1 matches at 7 bases. This CDR3 has 13 amino acids. Germline V gives CDR1 MNHEY, CDR2 SVGAGI. J gave up 7 bases and V 4 bases, and 7 bases lay outside the gene matches. CDR3 amino acids: CASSSKQGREQYF. In DNA, the CDR3 is TGTGCCAGCAGTTCCAAACAGGGGCGGGAGCAGTACTTC.

This clonotype was counted many times. The chain combines TRBV6-1 with TRBJ1-2; 9 bases are shared with TRBD1. Trimming removed 7 bases from V and 4 bases from J; junction bases left unmatched: 13. The CDR3 covers 16 residues. Germline-derived CDR1 and CDR2 are MNHNS and SASEGT. CDR3 DNA: TGTGCCAGCATCTCGAATCCGGGACAGGGATCCTATGGCTACACCTTC. Translation: CASISNPGQGSYGYTF.

The chain recombines TRBV5-1 with TRBJ1-1; maybe TRBD1 (5 bases). CDR1 is SGHRS and CDR2 is YFSETQ in the germline V gene. The length of the CDR3 is 13 residues. V dropped 6 bases and J dropped 3 bases, with 12 bases sitting between them. The CDR3 sequence: CASMLTEHTEAFF. The CDR3 DNA reads TGCGCCAGCATGCTGACAGAACACACTGAAGCTTTCTTT.

The chain carries TRBV12-3 or TRBV12-4 and TRBJ1-1, with 9 bases aligning to TRBD1. The CDR3 runs to 15 residues. Germline trimming cut 5 bases from V and 4 bases from J; bases unmatched to any gene: 8. CDR3 sequence (DNA): TGTGCCAGCAGTCTTCGGACAGGGGCTATCACTGAAGCTTTCTTT. It is translated as CASSLRTGAITEAFF.

This clonotype was detected a few times. The chain recombines TRBV6-1 with TRBJ2-5, with no clear D. V gave up 6 bases and J gave up 0 bases, with 11 bases separating them. Germline loops: CDR1 MNHNS, CDR2 SASEGT. CDR3 length: 14 residues. This CDR3 reads CASRAYTNQETQYF. The DNA for the CDR3 is TGTGCCAGCAGAGCTTACACGAACCAAGAGACCCAGTACTTC.